Described below is a single T cell receptor beta chain sequence and its context. These data originate in a study of T cells after somatic rescue of genetic block. Here immunoSEQ multiplex PCR was the method, and the copy in TCRdb shows in-frame clones only, minus some. The top ten hold approximately 1.4% of the sample, which has about 120,000 clones, 75% to 95% seen once. The specimen was peripheral blood mononuclear cells (PBMCs). This sequence originates from a young woman.

In DNA, the CDR3 is TGTGCCAGCAGCTCCGCCTCCGGGACAGGGTACGGCTACACCTTC. This sequence encodes CASSSASGTGYGYTF. The chain has TRBV11-3 and TRBJ1-2; 9 bases fit TRBD1. CDR3 length: 15 amino acids. Germline values: CDR1 SGHNT, CDR2 YENEEA. With V trimmed by 4 bases and J by 8 bases, 11 bases remained unmatched. Together with reference TRBV11-3 and TRBJ1-2, the CDR3 gives the full variable domain: EAGVVQSPRYKIIEKKQPVAFWCNPISGHNTLYWYLQNLGQGPELLIRYENEEAVDDSQLPKDRFSAERLKGVDSTLKIQPAELGDSAVYLCASSSASGTGYGYTFGSGTRLTVV.